The 14 T cell receptor beta chains below all came from one sample that was sequenced in a study of metastatic and nonmetastatic thyroid tumors. No patient received treatment before thyroid surgery. TCRdb re-called the PCR reads via MiXCR. The sample shows 22,000 or so clones, approximately 11% of them seen only once. Material for sequencing was blood. The receptors were gathered from a female donor with papillary thyroid cancer or a benign thyroid nodule (not recorded which). Some clones in this sample may be carry-over from other donors' samples.

A remark on this clone: Being one base from a much bigger clone, this may be a read error. The identical CDR3 is also encoded by other nucleotide sequences in the sample. This chain connects TRBV5-6 to TRBJ2-5; D ambiguous. V gave up 5 bases and J gave up 8 bases, with 13 bases separating them. The CDR3 covers 12 residues. CDR1 and CDR2 (germline): SGHDT, YYEEEE. The CDR3 DNA is TGTGCCAGCAGTAACGGACGAACTACCCAGTACTTC. It specifies CASSNGRTTQYF.

There are many counts of this clone. The V call is TRBV4-3, the J call TRBJ2-3; perhaps D is TRBD1 or TRBD2 (5 bases each). Looked up from germline, CDR1 is LGHNA and CDR2 is YSLEER. V was cut by 3 bases and J by 4 bases, with 11 bases left in between. The CDR3 length is 14 residues. In DNA, the CDR3 is TGCGCCAGCAGCCAGGCCGAGGGGTCAGATACGCAGTATTTT. Translating it yields CASSQAEGSDTQYF.

There are many counts of this clone. This chain connects TRBV19 to TRBJ2-7, with D possibly TRBD1 on 6 matching bases. This CDR3 spans 13 amino acids. Trimming took off 5 bases at V and 9 bases at J, with 17 bases between the two ends. The V gene's germline CDR1 is LNHDA and CDR2 SQIVND (reference sequence). The CDR3 DNA reads TGTGCCAGTAGTCAGGGGTCCGGGCGGTGGCAGTACTTC. Translated, it gives CASSQGSGRWQYF.

In this sample, this clone turned up many times. The V and J genes are TRBV7-3 and TRBJ2-1; perhaps TRBD2 as D (6 bases). Germline-derived CDR1 and CDR2 are SGHTA and FQGTGA. The CDR3 contains 13 residues. With 3 bases removed from V and 9 bases from J, the gap between germline ends came to 12 bases. The DNA of the CDR3 is TGTGCCAGCAGCTTTTCGGGGGAGGCTGAGCAGTTCTTC. Translated, it gives CASSFSGEAEQFF.

This clone was counted at least ten times. The rearrangement uses TRBV4-1 and TRBJ2-6; D might be TRBD2 (5 bases). The CDR3 is made up of 18 amino acids. V was trimmed by 0 bases and J by 0 bases, leaving 12 bases between them. Germline assignment: CDR1 MGHRA and CDR2 YSYEKL. The CDR3 region is CASSQEPSFVSGANVLTF. For the CDR3, the DNA is TGCGCCAGCAGCCAAGAACCTAGCTTCGTCTCTGGGGCCAACGTCCTGACTTTC.

Within the sample, this clone is medium-sized. CDR3 bases: TGTGCCTGCTTTCGGGCCTCCTACGAGCAGTACTTC. It specifies CACFRASYEQYF. The chain recombines TRBV6-1 with TRBJ2-7; D unresolved. Trimming stripped 11 bases from V and 0 bases from J, with 11 bases between. The CDR3 is 12 amino acids. The germline V gene has CDR1 MNHNS and CDR2 SASEGT.

This clone was seen at least ten times. This rearrangement joins TRBV30 to TRBJ2-5, with 7 nucleotides matching TRBD1. This CDR3 has 15 amino acids. From germline, CDR1 is GTSNPN and CDR2 SVGIG (reference sequence). V was pared by 2 bases and J by 0 bases, with 6 bases of the junction left unmatched. CDR3 protein: CAWSQTGMYQETQYF. The CDR3 DNA is TGTGCCTGGAGTCAGACAGGGATGTACCAAGAGACCCAGTACTTC.

Note on this clone: Mismatch with germline at one junction end may stem from a read error. The chain has TRBV27 and TRBJ2-2, with a possible D match to TRBD2 (6 bases). The CDR3 consists of 15 residues. Germline V gene data show CDR1 as MNHEY and CDR2 as SMNVEV (reference sequence). Here the CDR3 DNA reads TGTGCCAGCATTTTATGGGGGGATGACACCGGGGAGCTGTTTTTT. Translating it yields CASILWGDDTGELFF.

This clone was found many times. The chain joins TRBV7-9 to TRBJ2-1, with 9 bases lining up with TRBD1. CDR3 length equals 15 residues. With 5 bases clipped from V and 4 bases from J, the junction kept 6 bases outside the gene matches. Looked up from germline, CDR1 is SEHNR and CDR2 is FQNEAQ (reference sequence). The CDR3 sequence is CASSQGQGRYNEQFF. The CDR3 coding sequence is TGTGCCAGCAGCCAGGGACAGGGAAGATACAATGAGCAGTTCTTC.

To note about this clone: The junction does not match germline at one end; this may be a read error. The gene calls are TRBV11-2 and TRBJ2-2; possibly TRBD1 for D (5 bases). This CDR3 has 16 amino acids. CDR1 and CDR2 from the germline V gene are SGHAT and FQNNGV. CDR3 nucleotide sequence: TGCGTCAGCAGCCCCAGGGCAAATCCGAACACCGGGGAGCTGTTTTTT. This sequence encodes CVSSPRANPNTGELFF.

This clone appeared many times. A read error is possible here, since a much larger clone lies one base away. The CDR3 does not end in the conserved phenylalanine or tryptophan, so this is likely a read error. V and J are TRBV6-1 and TRBJ1-2; the match to TRBD1 covers 8 bases. The V segment lost 1 base and the J segment 4 bases; nucleotides outside the gene matches: 5. Germline loops: CDR1 MNHNS, CDR2 SASEGT. The CDR3 has 15 residues. The CDR3 is CASSEGAGGGYGYTL. As DNA, the CDR3 is TGTGCCAGCAGTGAAGGGGCAGGGGGCGGCTATGGCTACACCCTC.

This clone appeared many times. This chain joins TRBV6-2 or TRBV6-3 and TRBJ1-1; D not resolved. The germline gives CDR1 MNHEY, CDR2 SVGEGT. Trimming removed 6 bases from V and 0 bases from J, with 8 bases in between. The CDR3 is 13 amino acids. CDR3 coding DNA: TGTGCCAGCAGGGTTGGAGTGAACACTGAAGCTTTCTTT. This encodes CASRVGVNTEAFF.

This clone was recorded at least ten times. The V call is TRBV7-9, the J call TRBJ1-4; TRBD1 matches at 8 bases. Germline trimming cut 3 bases from V and 8 bases from J; bases unmatched to any gene: 8. Per the germline V gene, CDR1 is SEHNR and CDR2 is FQNEAQ (reference sequence). This CDR3 region has 15 residues. CDR3 bases: TGTGCCAGCAGCTTCGACAGGGGCGGAGGGGAAAAACTGTTTTTT. This encodes CASSFDRGGGEKLFF.

This clone was detected a few times. This chain connects TRBV6-2 or TRBV6-3 to TRBJ1-4, with 7 bases fitting TRBD1. Trimming took 0 bases from V and 5 from J; bases not matched to a gene: 6. This CDR3 region has 16 residues. Germline V gene sequence: CDR1 MNHEY, CDR2 SVGEGT. The CDR3 DNA reads as TGTGCCAGCAGTTACTCTGACAGGGTCTCCAATGAAAAACTGTTTTTT. Encoded protein: CASSYSDRVSNEKLFF.